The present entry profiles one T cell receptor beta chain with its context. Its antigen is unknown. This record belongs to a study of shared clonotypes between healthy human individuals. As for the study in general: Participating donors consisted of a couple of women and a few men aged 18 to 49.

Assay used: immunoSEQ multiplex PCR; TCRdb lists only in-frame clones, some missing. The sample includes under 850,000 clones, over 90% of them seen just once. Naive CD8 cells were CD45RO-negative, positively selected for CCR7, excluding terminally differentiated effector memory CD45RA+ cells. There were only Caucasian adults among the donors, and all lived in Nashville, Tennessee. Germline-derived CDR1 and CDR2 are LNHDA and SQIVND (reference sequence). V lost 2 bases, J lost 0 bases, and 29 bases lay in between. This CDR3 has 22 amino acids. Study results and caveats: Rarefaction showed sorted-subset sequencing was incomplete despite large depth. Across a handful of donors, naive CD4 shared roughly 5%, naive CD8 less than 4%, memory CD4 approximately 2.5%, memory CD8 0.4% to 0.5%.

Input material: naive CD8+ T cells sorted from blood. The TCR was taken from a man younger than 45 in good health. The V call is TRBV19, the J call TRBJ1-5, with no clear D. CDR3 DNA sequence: TGTGCCAGTAGTATATCTATTCTCGCCCGTGATCGGGAGGCTTATAGCAATCAGCCCCAGCATTTT. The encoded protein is CASSISILARDREAYSNQPQHF.